This paragraph covers one T cell receptor beta chain sequence. Its cognate antigen has yet to be identified. Nothing much larger sits one base from this clone, and base qualities are not available. V is cut by 0 bases and J by 8 bases, and the space between the germline ends is 16 bases. The germline V gene specifies MGHDK as CDR1 and SYGVNS as CDR2. The CDR3 runs 15 residues from the cysteine to the phenylalanine. Kept here is only the CDR3 DNA, which spans 45 bases and is read in frame from base 1. Donors formed part of the validation cohort, which comprised 95 to 150 subjects and was distinct from the first cohort of several hundred subjects. Receptor libraries were prepared by the immunoSEQ multiplex PCR assay. The authors' analysis ran thus. A statistical classification framework was built to diagnose cytomegalovirus status from the catalog of TCR beta chain sequences. TCRdb mirrors the immuneACCESS table, restricted to in-frame sequences. Some clones are absent from its copies; in checked studies, under half trace to an unresolved V gene, and the reason for the others is unknown. V, J and clone size were drawn from that table, and D and trimming were deduced from the DNA. This sample comprises about 200,000 clones, approximately 82% of them detected only once. The top ten clonotypes cover 5.5% to 7% of the sample.

This entry comes from a study of cytomegalovirus exposure and HLA in healthy donors (TCRdb year 2017). Broadly, across the study: The roughly 650 repertoires of the first cohort and the 120 validation repertoires were produced on the same platform, according to a later analysis. The study was designed to test whether signatures of past pathogen exposure could be identified by cataloging public T cell receptors. Along with the roughly 670-subject first cohort, a separate validation cohort of more than 90 different subjects was used. High-throughput TCR immunosequencing, statistical association of individual TCRs with disease status, and machine learning were combined to predict cytomegalovirus infection status. Study-wide conclusions, independent of this receptor: A total of 150 to 200 TCR beta chains were listed by the study as associated with cytomegalovirus. Most TCR sequences were seen in very few donors, while some public TCRs were found in many individuals. In both the original and validation cohorts, the classifier was reported to diagnose cytomegalovirus status with high specificity and sensitivity. The authors suggested that the approach could potentially be generalized to other disease states and immunological phenotypes. All 130 or so repertoires were used to score co-occurrence in the validation cohort in a later analysis, because that analysis had no HLA typing for the cohort. In vitro tests confirmed that three of the cytomegalovirus-associated TCR beta chains recognize cytomegalovirus antigens. In a later analysis, TCRs clustered in the first cohort were found to also tend to co-occur in the roughly 130 validation repertoires, with 94% of cluster scores above 0.

The specimen was PBMCs. Recombination connected TRBV25-1 to TRBJ1-2, with a weak D call of TRBD1 (6 bases match). The source of this sequence is a woman younger than 30 in good health and CMV-seronegative. The CDR3 protein is CASSEYEGGQRGYTF. The sequenced DNA is TGTGCCAGCAGTGAATATGAGGGGGGGCAGCGGGGCTACACCTTC.